Presented here are 8 T cell receptor beta chains from one specimen sequenced in a study of identical twins. A single record per CDR3 protein comes from TCRdb applying MiXCR to the 5' RACE reads. The sample shows hundreds of thousands of distinct CDR3 sequences, 24% of them seen only once. These data were likewise used in another study, on T cells expressing NK-cell markers.

The specimen sequenced was CD4+ T cells sorted from blood. These receptors originate from a woman younger than 30 in good health.

The gene calls are TRBV9 and TRBJ2-1, with D perhaps matching TRBD1 or TRBD2 (6 bases each). The V end lost 1 base, the J end lost 2 bases, and 10 bases lay between the germline ends. This CDR3 is 15 amino acids long. CDR1 SGDLS and CDR2 YYNGEE come from the germline V gene. The CDR3 nucleotides are TGTGCCAGCAGCGTAATGGGGGGCCCCTACAATGAGCAGTTCTTC. Its protein product is CASSVMGGPYNEQFF.

The V gene is TRBV4-2, the J gene TRBJ2-7, with D possibly called TRBD1 or TRBD2 (5 bases each). Germline values: CDR1 LGHNA, CDR2 YNFKEQ. The CDR3 is made up of 14 amino acids. Trimming took 1 base from V and 3 from J, leaving 10 bases between them. CDR3 sequence reads: CASSQAGQIYEQYF. The DNA of the CDR3 is TGTGCCAGCAGCCAAGCGGGGCAGATCTACGAGCAGTACTTC.

J is TRBJ2-7 and V is TRBV29-1; 7 bases align to TRBD1. The CDR3 spans 14 residues. Losses at the gene ends were 8 bases for V and 2 bases for J; bases not matched to a gene: 12. The germline V gene encodes CDR1 SQVTM and CDR2 ANQGSEA. The CDR3 sequence: CSRTSRGTAYEQYF. CDR3 in DNA: TGCAGCCGTACATCGAGAGGGACAGCCTACGAGCAGTACTTC.

The rearrangement joins TRBV27 to TRBJ2-1; D gene ambiguous. CDR3 length: 16 residues. With 7 bases removed from V and 3 bases from J, the gap between germline ends came to 19 bases. The germline V gene has CDR1 MNHEY and CDR2 SMNVEV (reference sequence). This chain's CDR3 is CASKSGSTHFYNEQFF. The CDR3 nucleotides are TGTGCCAGCAAGTCGGGTTCGACCCACTTCTACAATGAGCAGTTCTTC.

The chain uses TRBV12-3 or TRBV12-4 and TRBJ2-4; 10 nucleotides match TRBD2. V lost 3 bases and J lost 4; bases outside the gene matches: 3. This CDR3 is 15 amino acids long. The CDR3 is CASSFGLAAKNIQYF. The CDR3 region has the DNA TGTGCCAGCAGTTTCGGACTAGCGGCAAAAAACATTCAGTACTTC.

This clonotype was detected many times. The chain carries TRBV6-1 and TRBJ1-4, with 8 bases fitting TRBD1. Germline values: CDR1 MNHNS, CDR2 SASEGT. The CDR3 consists of 15 residues. With 6 bases clipped from V and 4 bases from J, the junction kept 7 bases outside the gene matches. Here the CDR3 DNA reads TGTGCCAGCAGCCTGGGACAGGCGTTTAATGAAAAACTGTTTTTT. Translation gives CASSLGQAFNEKLFF.

In its sample, this clonotype was seen a few times. V is TRBV10-3 and J is TRBJ2-1, with a weak D call TRBD2 (7 bases). The CDR3 is 16 amino acids. Germline V lookup: CDR1 ENHRY, CDR2 SYGVKD. V gave up 6 bases and J gave up 5 bases, with 20 bases separating them. CDR3 coding DNA: TGTGCCATCAGGGGGTCGGGCGGGGGCCGGAACAATGAGCAGTTCTTC. Amino acids: CAIRGSGGGRNNEQFF.

This chain connects TRBV20-1 to TRBJ2-1; D is possibly TRBD1 or TRBD2 (5 bases each). The CDR3 has 14 residues. Germline V gene data show CDR1 as DFQATT and CDR2 as SNEGSKA (reference sequence). V was shortened by 6 bases and J by 4 bases, with 16 bases between the two germline ends. DNA of the CDR3: TGCAGTGCGACAAAGATGGGACCATACAATGAGCAGTTCTTC. It yields the protein CSATKMGPYNEQFF.